These 29 T cell receptor beta chains originate from one sample sequenced in a study of blood T cells in healthy people across ages. Sample-barcoded 5' priming and a J-beta primer mix drove a second PCR of roughly 6 to 12 cycles. TCRdb fed the 5' RACE reads into MiXCR, producing one record per CDR3 protein. The data show around 1.1 million distinct CDR3 sequences, roughly two fifths seen once. The sequenced material came from blood. The receptors stem from a man between 18 and 29 years old in good health.

This chain joins TRBV11-2 and TRBJ2-6, with D perhaps matching TRBD2 (5 bases). CDR1 is SGHAT and CDR2 is FQNNGV in the germline V gene. The CDR3 consists of 20 residues. V dropped 1 base and J dropped 0 bases, with 19 bases sitting between them. The CDR3 coding sequence is TGTGCCAGCAGCTTAGTTGCGGGTCCCGACCTACGCTCTGGGGCCAACGTCCTGACTTTC. Translating it yields CASSLVAGPDLRSGANVLTF.

This clonotype was seen a single time. The chain recombines TRBV4-2 with TRBJ2-3; TRBD2 matches at 10 bases. This CDR3 has 17 residues. Germline V gives CDR1 LGHNA, CDR2 YNFKEQ. V lost 1 base, J lost 4 bases, and 8 bases stayed unmatched. The CDR3, as DNA: TGTGCCAGCAGCCAAGGGCTAGCGGGGGCTTTCGCAGATACGCAGTATTTT. The encoded protein is CASSQGLAGAFADTQYF.

The rearrangement links TRBV4-1 to TRBJ2-5; 7 bases are shared with TRBD2. V was pared by 5 bases and J by 4 bases, with 7 bases of the junction left unmatched. This CDR3 spans 14 amino acids. Germline CDR1 and CDR2: MGHRA and YSYEKL. As DNA, the CDR3 is TGCGCCAGCAGCTCGACTAGCACCCCAGAGACCCAGTACTTC. Translated, it gives CASSSTSTPETQYF.

This clonotype is a singleton in its sample. The chain uses TRBV3-1 and TRBJ1-1; D is undetermined. This CDR3 is 15 amino acids long. V dropped 0 bases and J dropped 6 bases, with 14 bases sitting between them. Germline assignment: CDR1 LGHDT and CDR2 YNNKEL (reference sequence). The CDR3 DNA follows: TGTGCCAGCAGCCAAGATCCCGGGTGGGTCGCTGAAGCTTTCTTT. This translates into CASSQDPGWVAEAFF.

This chain uses TRBV25-1 with TRBJ1-2; D is possibly TRBD1 (6 bases). The V gene's germline CDR1 is MGHDK and CDR2 SYGVNS. V lost 1 base to trimming and J lost 8 bases, with 11 bases between them. This CDR3 spans 13 amino acids. The chain's CDR3 is CASSESGQGGYTF. The CDR3 nucleotides read TGTGCCAGCAGTGAATCGGGACAAGGCGGCTACACCTTC.

A few counts support this clonotype. This rearrangement joins TRBV7-2 to TRBJ2-5, with 8 positions matching TRBD1. The CDR3 is 14 residues long. The trim removed 7 bases at V and 4 bases at J, leaving 8 bases unmatched. In germline, CDR1 is SGHTA, CDR2 FQGNSA. The CDR3 spells CASKLGQGGETQYF. CDR3 DNA: TGTGCCAGCAAACTCGGACAGGGAGGAGAGACCCAGTACTTC. Full variable domain (missing parts from reference TRBV7-2 and TRBJ2-5): GAGVSQSPSNKVTEKGKDVELRCDPISGHTALYWYRQSLGQGLEFLIYFQGNSAPDKSGLPSDRFSAERTGGSVSTLTIQRTQQEDSAVYLCASKLGQGGETQYFGPGTRLLVL.

The CDR3 region is CASSQLLTVNTEAFF. DNA of the CDR3: TGTGCCAGCAGCCAACTCTTGACAGTGAACACTGAAGCTTTCTTT. The V call is TRBV4-2, the J call TRBJ1-1; TRBD1 is a possible D gene (5 bases). V shed 2 bases and J shed 0 bases, with 10 bases lying between them. The CDR3 spans 15 residues. CDR1 is LGHNA and CDR2 is YNFKEQ in the germline V gene.

This chain joins TRBV4-1 and TRBJ2-1; TRBD2 matches at 15 bases. The CDR3 is made up of 18 amino acids. After removal of 1 base from V and 3 bases from J, the junction contained 4 bases not matched to a gene. The V gene's germline CDR1 is MGHRA and CDR2 YSYEKL. The CDR3 sequence: CASSQGGTSGGYYNEQFF. CDR3 sequence (DNA): TGCGCCAGCAGCCAAGGGGGGACTAGCGGGGGGTACTACAATGAGCAGTTCTTC.

This clonotype has only a few counts. V is TRBV7-2 and J is TRBJ1-2; TRBD1 is a possible D gene (5 bases). V lost 3 bases and J lost 1, with 15 bases in between. The CDR3 is 16 residues long. Germline assignment: CDR1 SGHTA and CDR2 FQGNSA. The CDR3 bases are TGTGCCAGCAGCTTGGCCGGGGGGACCTATAACTATGGCTACACCTTC. It codes for CASSLAGGTYNYGYTF.

This rearrangement joins TRBV7-2 to TRBJ2-2; 9 bases agree with TRBD2. There are 17 residues in the CDR3. Per germline, CDR1 SGHTA and CDR2 FQGNSA. Losses at the gene ends were 2 bases for V and 7 bases for J; bases not matched to a gene: 11. This CDR3 reads CASSLPSGGFYGGELFF. The DNA for the CDR3 is TGTGCCAGCAGCTTACCAAGCGGGGGGTTCTATGGCGGGGAGCTGTTTTTT. Complete variable domain (other parts from reference TRBV7-2 and TRBJ2-2): GAGVSQSPSNKVTEKGKDVELRCDPISGHTALYWYRQSLGQGLEFLIYFQGNSAPDKSGLPSDRFSAERTGGSVSTLTIQRTQQEDSAVYLCASSLPSGGFYGGELFFGEGSRLTVL.

The chain combines TRBV7-2 with TRBJ1-2, with unresolved D. The germline V gene has CDR1 SGHTA and CDR2 FQGNSA. V lost 7 bases and J lost 4, with 19 bases in between. This CDR3 has 15 residues. Here the CDR3 reads CASITLPRSLYGYTF. The CDR3, as DNA: TGTGCCAGCATCACCCTCCCGCGCAGTCTCTATGGCTACACCTTC.

V gene TRBV28 combines with J gene TRBJ1-2, with 9 nucleotides matching TRBD1. The CDR3 sequence is 15 residues long. CDR1 MDHEN and CDR2 SYDVKM come from the germline V gene. Trimming removed 5 bases from V and 6 bases from J; junction bases left unmatched: 10. CDR3 loop: CASSSLGQGMDGYTF. CDR3 sequence (DNA): TGTGCCAGCAGTAGCCTAGGACAGGGGATGGATGGCTACACCTTC.

This clonotype was counted a single time. The chain recombines TRBV6-8 with TRBJ1-5; D uncertain. The germline V gene has CDR1 MNHGY and CDR2 SAAAGT. The CDR3 totals 12 residues. CDR3 sequence reads: CFGRAIYQPQHF. CDR3 coding DNA: TGTTTCGGGCGGGCGATCTATCAGCCCCAGCATTTT.

The sample holds many counts of this clonotype. The gene calls are TRBV7-2 and TRBJ1-2, with D unclear. Germline-derived CDR1 and CDR2 are SGHTA and FQGNSA. This CDR3 comprises 13 residues. The V end lost 6 bases, the J end lost 4 bases, and 12 bases lay between the germline ends. In DNA, the CDR3 is TGTGCCAGCAGAATCGGTAGCGGCTATGGCTACACCTTC. It encodes CASRIGSGYGYTF.

This clonotype showed up just a few times. The V and J genes are TRBV4-1 and TRBJ2-1; 9 nucleotides agree with TRBD2. The trim removed 1 base at V and 0 bases at J, leaving 25 bases unmatched. The CDR3 extends over 24 amino acids. Germline values: CDR1 MGHRA, CDR2 YSYEKL. CDR3 amino acids: CASSQGTFLVGSGGPSNSYNEQFF. Here the CDR3 DNA reads TGCGCCAGCAGCCAAGGGACGTTCCTGGTGGGTAGCGGGGGCCCAAGTAACTCCTACAATGAGCAGTTCTTC.

The rearrangement links TRBV5-1 to TRBJ1-4, with D hard to call. Looked up from germline, CDR1 is SGHRS and CDR2 is YFSETQ. Trimming cost V 2 bases and J 0 bases, with 8 bases left between them. This CDR3 contains 15 residues. The CDR3 DNA reads as TGCGCCAGCAGCTTCCGGGATGCAACTAATGAAAAACTGTTTTTT. Encoded protein: CASSFRDATNEKLFF. The full variable domain, its missing parts supplied by reference TRBV5-1 and TRBJ1-4, is KAGVTQTPRYLIKTRGQQVTLSCSPISGHRSVSWYQQTPGQGLQFLFEYFSETQRNKGNFPGRFSGRQFSNSRSEMNVSTLELGDSALYLCASSFRDATNEKLFFGSGTQLSVL.

This chain connects TRBV16 to TRBJ1-5; D is uncertain. Trimming took off 0 bases at V and 2 bases at J, with 8 bases between the two ends. This CDR3 is built from 15 residues. The V gene's germline CDR1 is KGHSY and CDR2 FQNENV. This CDR3 is CASSQSYSRNQPQHF. CDR3 sequence (DNA): TGTGCCAGCAGCCAATCGTACAGCCGCAATCAGCCCCAGCATTTT.

This clonotype showed up just a few times. The chain links TRBV20-1 to TRBJ2-3, with 9 bases fitting TRBD1. Germline loops: CDR1 DFQATT, CDR2 SNEGSKA (reference sequence). This CDR3 is 15 amino acids long. The ends lost 5 bases at V and 0 bases at J; junction bases unmatched: 6. CDR3: CSAPDRGGSTDTQYF. The CDR3 DNA follows: TGCAGTGCTCCCGACAGGGGGGGAAGCACAGATACGCAGTATTTT.

The rearrangement uses TRBV10-3 and TRBJ1-4, with D tentatively TRBD1 (6 bases). Germline CDR1 is ENHRY and CDR2 is SYGVKD. V was shortened by 6 bases and J by 8 bases, with 13 bases between the two germline ends. The length of the CDR3 is 13 residues. The CDR3 loop is CAIRARDREKLFF. The DNA for the CDR3 is TGTGCCATCAGGGCCCGTGACAGGGAAAAACTGTTTTTT.

This clonotype was detected a few times. This chain joins TRBV5-1 and TRBJ1-1; no clear D. The V gene lost 0 bases and the J gene lost 4 bases, with 10 bases spanning the gap. The CDR3 has 14 amino acids. Germline V gene lookup returns CDR1 SGHRS and CDR2 YFSETQ. In nucleotides, the CDR3 is TGCGCCAGCAGCTTGGACTCGGGCGGCACTGAAGCTTTCTTT. Its protein is CASSLDSGGTEAFF.

This clonotype was picked up a small number of times. The chain recombines TRBV7-2 with TRBJ1-4; D possibly corresponds to TRBD1 (5 bases). Germline V gene sequence: CDR1 SGHTA, CDR2 FQGNSA. The CDR3 runs 15 residues. Trimming removed 2 bases from V and 3 bases from J, with 10 bases in between. This CDR3 is CASSLQGAPNEKLFF. The CDR3 DNA follows: TGTGCCAGCAGCTTACAGGGCGCTCCTAATGAAAAACTGTTTTTT.

This clonotype was detected ten times or more. The chain links TRBV6-6 to TRBJ1-5; TRBD1 might be the D (5 bases). Trimming took 4 bases from V and 4 from J, leaving 11 bases between them. This CDR3 region has 14 residues. From germline, CDR1 is MNHNY and CDR2 SVGAGI (reference sequence). Written as DNA, the CDR3 is TGTGCCAGCAGTTTACGGCAGGGAAATCAGCCCCAGCATTTT. Amino acid sequence: CASSLRQGNQPQHF.

As to this clonotype: One end of the junction fails to match germline, which may point to a read error. The chain has TRBV7-2 and TRBJ1-5; tentatively, D is TRBD1 (5 bases). The germline V gene encodes CDR1 SGHTA and CDR2 FQGNSA. The CDR3 runs 14 residues. CDR3 nucleotides: TGTGCCAACAGCTTTCGGGGGTACAATCAGCCCCAGCATTTT. This encodes CANSFRGYNQPQHF.

This clonotype has just a few counts. The J gene is TRBJ2-5, the V gene TRBV7-9, with D perhaps given as TRBD1 or TRBD2 (5 bases each). V lost 0 bases, J lost 0 bases, and 14 bases lay in between. The V gene's germline CDR1 is SEHNR and CDR2 FQNEAQ (reference sequence). The CDR3 loop spans 17 amino acids. CDR3 nucleotides: TGTGCCAGCAGCTTAGCCGCAGAGGGACCGTACCAAGAGACCCAGTACTTC. Its protein product is CASSLAAEGPYQETQYF.

This clonotype was found a few times. The chain employs TRBV9 and TRBJ2-5; no clear D gene. Germline-derived CDR1 and CDR2 are SGDLS and YYNGEE. Trimming left V 2 bases short and J 11 bases short, with 7 bases between. The CDR3 length is 10 residues. The CDR3 region is CASSVGEQYF. CDR3 nucleotide sequence: TGTGCCAGCAGCGTTGGTGAGCAGTACTTC.

This clonotype was detected once. The chain uses TRBV2 and TRBJ2-4, with 9 bases fitting TRBD2. Judging by the DNA end, TRBJ2-7 fits better; the J call may be wrong. The CDR3 covers 15 residues. Germline loops: CDR1 SNHLY, CDR2 FYNNEI. The CDR3 DNA is TGTGCCAGCACCCACTTGACTAGCGGACCCTACGAGCAGTACTTC. Translating gives CASTHLTSGPYEQYF.

This chain uses TRBV5-1 with TRBJ2-1; the D call may be TRBD1 or TRBD2 (5 bases each). The CDR3 consists of 16 residues. Trimming stripped 0 bases from V and 3 bases from J, with 13 bases between. The germline CDR1 and CDR2 sequences are SGHRS and YFSETQ. CDR3 sequence (DNA): TGCGCCAGCAGCTTGGATGGGGGTTTAAGCTACAATGAGCAGTTCTTC. Translation: CASSLDGGLSYNEQFF.

The chain recombines TRBV4-3 with TRBJ1-6; maybe TRBD1 (6 bases). The CDR3 is made up of 16 amino acids. Trimming cost V 0 bases and J 7 bases, with 13 bases left between them. Germline CDR1 reads LGHNA; CDR2 reads YSLEER. Here the CDR3 reads CASSQEWVGHNSPLHF. The CDR3 bases are TGCGCCAGCAGCCAAGAATGGGTGGGACACAATTCACCCCTCCACTTT.

This rearrangement joins TRBV27 to TRBJ2-1; D remains ambiguous. The CDR3 is 15 amino acids. The V gene lost 2 bases and the J gene lost 4 bases, with 12 bases spanning the gap. Germline V lookup: CDR1 MNHEY, CDR2 SMNVEV (reference sequence). In nucleotides, the CDR3 is TGTGCCAGCAGTTTAGGGTGGGCTGGGTACAATGAGCAGTTCTTC. Translating it yields CASSLGWAGYNEQFF.